The clone carrying this T cell receptor (beta chain) was seen only once. Its antigen remains unidentified. During the collection period, no donor immune events like infections were recorded. These data are taken from a study of identifying expanded T cells in peripheral blood. Study observations and caveats: About 1.2 clones differed between technical replicates, versus approximately 16 and 20 over time. Roughly two-week clone count variance significantly increased as total template count grew.

Measured with immunoSEQ multiplex PCR; TCRdb has only the in-frame clones, and not every one. The sample carries approximately 120,000 clones, around 90% recorded once. The CDR3 has 16 amino acids. Per germline, CDR1 MNHEY and CDR2 SMNVEV (reference sequence). Trimming removed 3 bases from V and 7 bases from J; junction bases left unmatched: 12. The sequenced sample was blood. This sequence originates from a person aged 18 to 75 in good health. The genes are TRBV27 and TRBJ1-5, with 7 bases lining up with TRBD1. DNA of the CDR3: TGTGCCAGCAGTTTCACGGTTACAGGGGTTGACCAGCCCCAGCATTTT. Translation gives CASSFTVTGVDQPQHF.